The 21 T cell receptor beta chains below were found in one sample sequenced in a study of CD8+ T cells in alopecia areata. Extracted RNA was reverse transcribed, and the resulting cDNA served as sequencing template. TCRdb's copy holds only in-frame clones and misses some; the assay was immunoSEQ multiplex PCR. The sample yields some 160,000 clones, approximately 65% seen once. Sequencing used CD8+ T cells sorted from blood. The origin of the receptors is a human donor in good health.

This clone has at least ten counts. The chain recombines TRBV5-4 with TRBJ2-2; TRBD2 aligns across 7 bases. CDR3 length: 15 residues. With 4 bases clipped from V and 5 bases from J, the junction kept 8 bases outside the gene matches. Looked up from germline, CDR1 is SGHNT and CDR2 is YYREEE (reference sequence). CDR3 nucleotides: TGTGCCAGCAGCACGGAGGGAGGGAGGACCGGGGAGCTGTTTTTT. Its protein product is CASSTEGGRTGELFF.

This clone was seen a handful of times. CDR3 coding DNA: TGTGCCAGCAGCCTCGGCGGCGTTCAGCCCCAGCATTTT. Translating it yields CASSLGGVQPQHF. The V and J genes are TRBV5-6 and TRBJ1-5; the D is unclear. In germline, CDR1 is SGHDT, CDR2 YYEEEE. This CDR3 is 13 amino acids long. Trimming left V 4 bases short and J 6 bases short, with 11 bases between.

V is TRBV13 and J is TRBJ2-5, with D tentatively TRBD1 or TRBD2 (5 bases each). Trimming removed 5 bases at V and 5 bases at J, with 12 bases between. This CDR3 contains 13 residues. Germline V lookup: CDR1 PRHDT, CDR2 FYEKMQ (reference sequence). The CDR3 DNA follows: TGTGCCAGCAGCCCCCGAGGGGACGAGACCCAGTACTTC. Translated: CASSPRGDETQYF.

The rearrangement joins TRBV7-6 to TRBJ2-5; no firm D call. Germline-derived CDR1 and CDR2 are SGHVS and FNYEAQ. Trimming removed 1 base from V and 0 bases from J, with 9 bases in between. The CDR3 is made up of 15 amino acids. The CDR3 sequence is CASSLEVHNQETQYF. The CDR3 DNA reads TGTGCCAGCAGCTTAGAAGTGCACAACCAAGAGACCCAGTACTTC.

The chain recombines TRBV5-6 with TRBJ2-1; 14 bases line up with TRBD2. The CDR3 spans 15 residues. With V trimmed by 4 bases and J by 15 bases, 12 bases remained unmatched. CDR1 is SGHDT, CDR2 YYEEEE, per germline. For the CDR3, the DNA is TGTGCCAGCAGCATCGGGACTAGCGGGAGTATAGTGCTGTTCTTC. This translates into CASSIGTSGSIVLFF. Full variable domain (outside the CDR3, taken from reference TRBV5-6 and TRBJ2-1): DAGVTQSPTHLIKTRGQQVTLRCSPKSGHDTVSWYQQALGQGPQFIFQYYEEEERQRGNFPDRFSGHQFPNYSSELNVNALLLGDSALYLCASSIGTSGSIVLFFGPGTRLTVL.

This clone was observed a handful of times. The chain combines TRBV7-9 with TRBJ2-3; 8 positions agree with TRBD2. Looked up from germline, CDR1 is SEHNR and CDR2 is FQNEAQ (reference sequence). After removal of 3 bases from V and 6 bases from J, the junction contained 5 bases not matched to a gene. CDR3 length: 14 residues. DNA for the CDR3: TGTGCCAGCAGCTTTGTAGCGGGGACGGATACGCAGTATTTT. Amino acid sequence: CASSFVAGTDTQYF.

The chain recombines TRBV7-9 with TRBJ1-5; 8 bases align to TRBD1. The ends lost 0 bases at V and 10 bases at J; junction bases unmatched: 11. The germline CDR1 and CDR2 sequences are SEHNR and FQNEAQ (reference sequence). CDR3 length equals 16 residues. Written as DNA, the CDR3 is TGTGCCAGCAGCTTAGCCCGGACAGGGCTAGTTGAACCCCAGCATTTT. Encoded protein: CASSLARTGLVEPQHF.

Turning to this clone: An end of the junction does not agree with germline; a read error may underlie this. The CDR3 nucleotides read TGTGCCAGCAGCAAGGAAGTGGACAGGGTCCCTGCACGCTTC. Its translation: CASSKEVDRVPARF. The chain employs TRBV7-6 and TRBJ2-7; 8 bases agree with TRBD1. CDR1 is SGHVS and CDR2 is FNYEAQ in the germline V gene. This CDR3 comprises 14 residues.

On this clone: This CDR3 is missing its conserved last phenylalanine or tryptophan, likely due to a read error. The DNA is omitted, as the CDR3 cannot be located on it reliably, and the CDR3 follows TCRdb's listing. The V call is TRBV25-1, the J call TRBJ2-4; the table's D call, TRBD1, has no DNA check behind it. Germline V CDR1 and CDR2: MGHDK, SYGVNS. Both ends counted, the CDR3 spans 11 residues. CDR3 residues: CASRTRDRAFD.

CDR3 in DNA: TGTGCCAGCCTCAGGGAGGGGGCGCAGGAAAAACTGTTTTTT. Translation gives CASLREGAQEKLFF. V and J are TRBV2 and TRBJ1-4, with 7 bases matching TRBD1. The V segment lost 8 bases and the J segment 8 bases; nucleotides outside the gene matches: 11. CDR1 SNHLY and CDR2 FYNNEI come from the germline V gene. The CDR3 runs to 14 residues.

V and J are TRBV5-1 and TRBJ1-2; unclear D gene. In germline, CDR1 is SGHRS, CDR2 YFSETQ. CDR3 length: 12 amino acids. Trimming cost V 0 bases and J 7 bases, with 7 bases left between them. The CDR3 coding sequence is TGCGCCAGCAGCTTGGGAGGAGCTGGCTACACCTTC. Translated: CASSLGGAGYTF.

The chain has TRBV15 and TRBJ2-3; D is perhaps TRBD1 (5 bases). This CDR3 spans 15 amino acids. Trimming left V 1 base short and J 3 bases short, with 11 bases between. The germline CDR1 and CDR2 sequences are LNHNV and YYDKDF (reference sequence). The CDR3 DNA sequence: TGTGCCACCAGCAGAGCAGGCAGGGCAACAGATACGCAGTATTTT. Its translation is CATSRAGRATDTQYF.

The V call is TRBV29-1, the J call TRBJ1-4; the match to TRBD1 covers 7 bases. CDR3 length: 14 residues. Germline V CDR1 and CDR2: SQVTM, ANQGSEA. V was pared by 6 bases and J by 5 bases, with 9 bases of the junction left unmatched. The CDR3 DNA reads TGCAGCGTCAGAAGGGACAGAGAAAATGAAAAACTGTTTTTT. This gives the protein CSVRRDRENEKLFF.

The V and J genes are TRBV13 and TRBJ1-2, with D possibly TRBD1 on 6 matching bases. Trimming stripped 3 bases from V and 2 bases from J, with 7 bases between. CDR1 is PRHDT, CDR2 FYEKMQ, per germline (reference sequence). This CDR3 spans 13 amino acids. CDR3: CASSLRGNYGYTF. The DNA for the CDR3 is TGTGCCAGCAGCTTGAGGGGGAACTATGGCTACACCTTC.

The V call is TRBV30, the J call TRBJ2-7; perhaps D is TRBD1 or TRBD2 (6 bases each). There are 19 residues in the CDR3. Trimming stripped 3 bases from V and 3 bases from J, with 30 bases between. Germline V gene sequence: CDR1 GTSNPN, CDR2 SVGIG (reference sequence). The CDR3 coding sequence is TGTGCCTGGAGCCCCCCTTCTGGAGGGGGAGAGGGGGATTACTACGAGCAGTACTTC. It codes for CAWSPPSGGGEGDYYEQYF.

This sequence joins TRBV12-5 and TRBJ2-3; possibly TRBD2 for D (5 bases). Germline CDR1 is LGHNT and CDR2 is FRNRAP. Trimming took off 7 bases at V and 3 bases at J, with 17 bases between the two ends. The CDR3 runs to 15 residues. CDR3 residues: CASVRTDSATDTQYF. In DNA form, the CDR3 reads TGTGCTAGTGTCCGGACGGACTCTGCTACAGATACGCAGTATTTT.

This chain uses TRBV2 with TRBJ2-1; TRBD2 matches at 7 bases. The V gene end was trimmed by 4 bases and the J gene end by 5 bases; junction bases not matched to a gene: 8. CDR1 SNHLY and CDR2 FYNNEI come from the germline V gene. This CDR3 has 15 amino acids. CDR3 nucleotide sequence: TGTGCCAGCAGTGTTTCGGGGAGGGTGGACAATGAGCAGTTCTTC. Amino acid sequence: CASSVSGRVDNEQFF.

The chain links TRBV13 to TRBJ2-7; no clear D. With 5 bases removed from V and 5 bases from J, the gap between germline ends came to 7 bases. The germline CDR1 and CDR2 sequences are PRHDT and FYEKMQ (reference sequence). The CDR3 spans 11 residues. CDR3 sequence reads: CASSLRDEQYF. The CDR3 nucleotides read TGTGCCAGCAGCCTCCGGGACGAGCAGTACTTC.

CDR3 in amino acids: CASSLDRSYGYTF. In DNA form, the CDR3 reads TGTGCCAGCAGCTTGGACAGGTCTTATGGCTACACCTTC. The chain couples TRBV5-6 to TRBJ1-2; tentatively, D is TRBD1 (5 bases). CDR3 length equals 13 residues. Trimming left V 0 bases short and J 5 bases short, with 8 bases between. Germline values: CDR1 SGHDT, CDR2 YYEEEE.

This clone was detected only a few times. This CDR3 is also generated by other DNA sequences in the sample. The chain has TRBV29-1 and TRBJ2-1, with 7 bases lining up with TRBD2. Trimming cost V 4 bases and J 0 bases; bases outside gene matches: 0. The CDR3 runs to 13 residues. CDR1 is SQVTM and CDR2 is ANQGSEA in the germline V gene. The chain's CDR3 is CSVAGGSYNEQFF. The CDR3, as DNA: TGCAGCGTTGCGGGGGGCTCCTACAATGAGCAGTTCTTC.

This clone has more than one count but fewer than ten. V and J are TRBV5-6 and TRBJ2-1, with D unresolved. The CDR3 runs 14 residues. Germline CDR1 and CDR2: SGHDT and YYEEEE. V lost 0 bases and J lost 1, with 5 bases in between. The CDR3 region is CASSLGGSYNEQFF. Here the CDR3 DNA reads TGTGCCAGCAGCTTGGGGGGATCCTACAATGAGCAGTTCTTC.